This is a list of T cell receptor beta chains from one sample in a study of T-cell reconstitution after alpha-beta-depleted transplantation in children. TCRdb re-called the PCR reads through MiXCR, storing one row per CDR3 protein. The sample includes roughly 220,000 distinct CDR3 sequences, 9.7% of them seen just once. This sample comprised PBMCs from the stem cell graft donor, obtained from the stem cell graft. These receptors all come from a human donor who donated a stem cell graft to a child with SCID. Both conserved end residues are part of each CDR3. The D gene is left open where the match is weak. For some rows the clone size is stated as once, few or many, or as a class when expanded; others skip it.

clone_size,cdr3_length,j_call,v_call,d_call,cdr3_nt,cdr3_aa
few,15,TRBJ2-2,TRBV6-2/TRBV6-3,TRBD2,TGTGCCAGCAGTGACGCGAGGCGGGGGGGCCGGGAGCTGTTTTTT,CASSDARRGGRELFF
.,15,TRBJ1-3,TRBV7-2,TRBD1,TGTGCCAGCAGCTTAGGGACAGGCCTTGGAAACACCATATATTTT,CASSLGTGLGNTIYF
few,15,TRBJ1-2,TRBV5-1,.,TGCGCCAGCAGCTTGACCCCTGCCGAGCTCTATGGCTACACCTTC,CASSLTPAELYGYTF
many,15,TRBJ2-3,TRBV20-1,.,TGCAGTGCTAGAGCAGGTCTCTCTCTCACAGATACGCAGTATTTT,CSARAGLSLTDTQYF
many,14,TRBJ1-5,TRBV27,TRBD1,TGTGCCAGCAGTCCCGGACAGGGAGGTCAGCCCCAGCATTTT,CASSPGQGGQPQHF
many,15,TRBJ1-6,TRBV5-5,TRBD1,TGTGCCAGCAGACCGGGACAGAGGTTGAATTCACCCCTCCACTTT,CASRPGQRLNSPLHF
many,18,TRBJ2-1,TRBV7-6,TRBD2,TGTGCCAGCAGCCTCCCGACTAGCGGGGGTACCGCCTACAATGAGCAGTTCTTC,CASSLPTSGGTAYNEQFF
many,13,TRBJ2-7,TRBV5-1,TRBD1,TGCGCCAGCAGCTGGGACAGGGCTAACGAGCAGTACTTC,CASSWDRANEQYF
many,15,TRBJ2-1,TRBV5-1,TRBD2,TGCGCCAGCAGCGGTAGCGGGGGTCCTTACAATGAGCAGTTCTTC,CASSGSGGPYNEQFF
many,13,TRBJ2-5,TRBV3-1,.,TGTGCCAGCAGCCGTAGGACAGTTGAGACCCAGTACTTC,CASSRRTVETQYF
few,14,TRBJ2-1,TRBV10-2,.,TGCGCCAGCAGTGAGTCGCCTAGCTACAATGAGCAGTTCTTC,CASSESPSYNEQFF
.,15,TRBJ2-7,TRBV18,.,TGTGCCAGCTCACCCGGGACCCTCCAAGCCTACGAGCAGTACTTC,CASSPGTLQAYEQYF
.,14,TRBJ2-7,TRBV5-4,.,TGTGCCAGCAGCTTAACGGGGGCGACCTACGAGCAGTACTTC,CASSLTGATYEQYF
many,15,TRBJ1-2,TRBV5-1,.,TGCGCCAGCAGCTTGGAGGGTTTCGGTAGCTATGGCTACACCTTC,CASSLEGFGSYGYTF
many,14,TRBJ2-7,TRBV5-1,TRBD1,TGCGCCAGTGACTCTGGACAGGGAATCAACGAGCAGTACTTC,CASDSGQGINEQYF
many,16,TRBJ2-3,TRBV4-3,TRBD2,TGCGCCAGCAGCCCCGAGCGGGGCCGTAGCACAGATACGCAGTATTTT,CASSPERGRSTDTQYF
.,14,TRBJ1-2,TRBV12-3/TRBV12-4,.,TGTGCCAGCAGATCGCGGAGGGTACAATATGGCTACACCTTC,CASRSRRVQYGYTF
many,14,TRBJ2-1,TRBV20-1,TRBD2,TGCAGTGCTAACAACCCGGGGGGGGTCGATGAGCAGTTCTTC,CSANNPGGVDEQFF
many,13,TRBJ1-6,TRBV7-9,.,TGTGCCAGCAGCCCCCGACAGGACTCACCCCTCCACTTT,CASSPRQDSPLHF
many,12,TRBJ2-7,TRBV27,TRBD1,TGTGCCAGTTGGGACAGCTCCTACGAGCAGTACTTC,CASWDSSYEQYF
many,16,TRBJ2-3,TRBV18,.,TGTGCCAGCTCACCACCGGGATCGGTGGCCACAGATACGCAGTATTTT,CASSPPGSVATDTQYF
.,14,TRBJ2-3,TRBV4-1,.,TGCGCCAGCCAAACCCCCTGCGTTCCAGATACACAGTATTTT,CASQTPCVPDTQYF
many,13,TRBJ2-2,TRBV5-1,.,TGCGCCAGCAGCTTGGATTACACCGGGGAGCTGTTTTTT,CASSLDYTGELFF
many,14,TRBJ2-7,TRBV5-1,TRBD1,TGCGCCAGCAGCTGGGCAGGGGGCACAAACGAGCAGTACTTC,CASSWAGGTNEQYF
many,15,TRBJ2-1,TRBV4-2,.,TGTGCCAGCAGCCAACCCTGGGCTAGCGTTGGTGAGCAGTTCTTC,CASSQPWASVGEQFF
many,13,TRBJ2-3,TRBV7-3,.,TGTGCCAGCAGCTTAACGAACTCAGATACGCAGTATTTT,CASSLTNSDTQYF
.,14,TRBJ1-5,TRBV12-3/TRBV12-4,.,TGTGCCAGCAGCCTTACCGCAGGGAATCAGCCCCAGCATTTT,CASSLTAGNQPQHF
many,17,TRBJ1-5,TRBV7-9,TRBD1,TGTGCCAGCAGCTTAGCTTCAGGGGGCTTAAGCAATCAGCCCCAGCATTTT,CASSLASGGLSNQPQHF
.,15,TRBJ2-3,TRBV5-1,TRBD2,TGCGCCAGCACTAGCGGGGGGATCAACACAGATACGCAGTATTTT,CASTSGGINTDTQYF
.,14,TRBJ2-1,TRBV9,TRBD2,TGTGCCAGCAGCCCCTACGGGACTAGCAATGAGCAGTTCTTC,CASSPYGTSNEQFF
many,17,TRBJ2-7,TRBV28,TRBD1,TGTGCCAGCAGTTCCACTCCGTACAGGGGTACCGTCGTCGAGCAGTACTTC,CASSSTPYRGTVVEQYF
few,12,TRBJ2-1,TRBV5-1,.,TGCGCCAGCAGCTTAATGACTGGGGATCAGTTCTTC,CASSLMTGDQFF
many,15,TRBJ1-2,TRBV20-1,TRBD1,TGCAGTGCTAGCGACCCCGGGACAGGGGGCGAGGCCTACACCTTC,CSASDPGTGGEAYTF
many,17,TRBJ2-1,TRBV5-6,.,TGTGCCAGCAGCCTGCGGACAGAACTAGTTGTATACAATGAGCAGTTCTTC,CASSLRTELVVYNEQFF
.,13,TRBJ2-3,TRBV20-1,TRBD2,TGCAGTGCTAGTAGCGGGGGCACAGATACGCAGTATTTT,CSASSGGTDTQYF
many,17,TRBJ2-1,TRBV11-2,TRBD2,TGTGCCAGCAGCTTCGGTTCGGCGGGGGGGCACAACAATGAGCAGTTCTTC,CASSFGSAGGHNNEQFF
.,16,TRBJ2-5,TRBV5-6,.,TGTGCCAGCAGCCCCGGGCTCCTCTGCGGGGAAGAGACCCAGTACTTC,CASSPGLLCGEETQYF
many,19,TRBJ2-3,TRBV4-2,TRBD2,TGTGCCAGCAGCCAAGGGCGGCTAGCGGGGGGGAGGGCCTCAGATACGCAGTATTTT,CASSQGRLAGGRASDTQYF
.,12,TRBJ2-7,TRBV18,.,TGTGCCAGCTCACCCCCGTCGGGCGAGCAGTACTTC,CASSPPSGEQYF
many,16,TRBJ1-6,TRBV6-1,.,TGTGCCAGCAGCTGGGGGGCAGACTATTATAATTCACCCCTCCACTTT,CASSWGADYYNSPLHF
many,17,TRBJ2-3,TRBV7-8,TRBD2,TGTGCCAGCAGCCGACGGACTAGCGGGGGTAAAACAGATACGCAGTATTTT,CASSRRTSGGKTDTQYF
many,16,TRBJ2-6,TRBV28,.,TGTGCCAGCAGTTTAAGGAGGGCCGCTGGGGCCAACGTCCTGACTTTC,CASSLRRAAGANVLTF
many,14,TRBJ2-7,TRBV20-1,.,TGCAGTGCGAGGGAGGCCCGGTCCCTCTACGAGCAGTACTTC,CSAREARSLYEQYF
many,17,TRBJ2-2,TRBV12-3/TRBV12-4,.,TGTGCCAGCACCACCCCTGGGGGGCGTTTTTTGACCGGGGAGCTGTTTTTT,CASTTPGGRFLTGELFF
.,16,TRBJ1-1,TRBV12-3/TRBV12-4,.,TGTGCCAGCAGTTTAGGGGCCGGACAGTCGAACACTGAAGCTTTCTTT,CASSLGAGQSNTEAFF
.,17,TRBJ2-7,TRBV27,TRBD1,TGTGCCAGCAGTTTAATTCCTCCGGGACAGGGATCCTACGAGCAGTACTTC,CASSLIPPGQGSYEQYF
many,16,TRBJ1-1,TRBV5-5,.,TGTGCCAGCAGCAGGGGGACTAGGGCAATGAACACTGAAGCTTTCTTT,CASSRGTRAMNTEAFF
many,14,TRBJ2-3,TRBV12-3/TRBV12-4,.,TGTGCCAGCAGGGTGGCGGGTAGCACAGATACGCAGTATTTT,CASRVAGSTDTQYF
many,13,TRBJ2-7,TRBV20-1,.,TGCAGTGCCAAGATAGGACGGAACTACGAGCAGTACTTC,CSAKIGRNYEQYF
.,13,TRBJ1-3,TRBV7-9,.,TGTGCCAGCGGTGGGGTCCCGGGAAACACCATATATTTT,CASGGVPGNTIYF
many,13,TRBJ2-5,TRBV4-1,.,TGCGCCAGCAGCCAGAGCCAGCAAGAGACCCAGTACTTC,CASSQSQQETQYF
many,12,TRBJ2-1,TRBV18,.,TGTGCCAGCTCACTGTCCGAGAGTGAGCAGTTCTTC,CASSLSESEQFF
many,14,TRBJ2-7,TRBV3-1,TRBD1,TGTGCCAGCAGCCCTACAGGGGGCCCCTACGAGCAGTACTTC,CASSPTGGPYEQYF